The sequence of this TCR beta chain was determined in a study of T cells in localized non-small cell lung cancer. Notes on the study in general: Adjacent lung held a median about 57 of the top 100 tumor clones. Sequencing involved a lone tumor region, leaving heterogeneity possible. Exceeding tumor, uninvolved adjacent lung had the highest T cell clonality.

The method was immunoSEQ multiplex PCR; TCRdb's version includes in-frame clones alone and lacks a portion of them. Counted here are fewer than 25,000 clones, roughly 90% occurring once; the ten biggest clones make up roughly 6%. From germline, CDR1 is SGHAT and CDR2 FQDESV (reference sequence). V lost 5 bases to trimming and J lost 2 bases; unmatched junction nucleotides: 7. CDR3 size: 15 residues. A word on this clone: The antigen is undetermined.

This TCR came from a man aged 40-75 years with stage II lung adenocarcinoma. Sequencing was performed on PBMCs, taken before any cancer treatment. V and J are TRBV11-1 and TRBJ2-7; 9 bases match TRBD1. The CDR3 reads CASSPAGTGTYEQYF. CDR3 nucleotides: TGTGCCAGCAGCCCTGCGGGGACAGGGACCTACGAGCAGTACTTC.